Given below is one T cell receptor beta chain in context. Its target is not known. These data originate in a study of T-cell reconstitution after alpha-beta-depleted transplantation in children. The CDR3 length is 14 residues. Trimming cost V 1 base and J 7 bases, with 14 bases left between them. CDR1 DFQATT and CDR2 SNEGSKA come from the germline V gene (reference sequence). As it was prepared, the TCRbeta library received unique molecular identifiers. Each CDR3 protein is one row after TCRdb ran MiXCR on the PCR reads. Altogether about a million distinct CDR3 sequences are present, about 29% being singletons, with the ten largest covering around 30%. Study findings and constraints: It was newly produced T cells that mostly accounted for T-cell counts and diversity one year after transplant. There were reportedly several hundred expanded graft clones from which alpha-beta T cells came about two months after transplant. There were some patients whose high TCRbeta diversity at day 60 came from surviving recipient T cells and thymic progenitors.

Sequenced material: PBMCs, mostly from graft donor cells, taken 360 days after TCRalphabeta/CD19-depleted stem cell transplant. The chain couples TRBV20-1 to TRBJ2-1, with D unclear. This receptor was obtained from a boy younger than two who had a stem cell transplant for SCID, so the T cells may come from the graft donor. The CDR3 nucleotides read TGCAGTGCTAGAGGGCAGGTCTCTGCAAATGAGCAGTTCTTC. Translation gives CSARGQVSANEQFF.